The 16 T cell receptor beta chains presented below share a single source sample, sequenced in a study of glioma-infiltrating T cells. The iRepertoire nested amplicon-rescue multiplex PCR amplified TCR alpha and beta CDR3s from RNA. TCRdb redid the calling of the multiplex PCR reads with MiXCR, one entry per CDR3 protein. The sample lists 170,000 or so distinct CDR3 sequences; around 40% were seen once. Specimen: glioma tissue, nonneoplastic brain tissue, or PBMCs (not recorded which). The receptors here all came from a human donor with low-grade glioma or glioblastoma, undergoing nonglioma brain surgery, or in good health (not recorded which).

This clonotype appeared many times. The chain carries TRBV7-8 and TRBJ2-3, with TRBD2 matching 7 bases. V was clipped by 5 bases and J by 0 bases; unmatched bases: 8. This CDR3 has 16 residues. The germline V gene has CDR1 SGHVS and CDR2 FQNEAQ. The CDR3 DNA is TGTGCCAGCAGCGTTAGCCGACTAGCAAGCACAGATACGCAGTATTTT. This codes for CASSVSRLASTDTQYF.

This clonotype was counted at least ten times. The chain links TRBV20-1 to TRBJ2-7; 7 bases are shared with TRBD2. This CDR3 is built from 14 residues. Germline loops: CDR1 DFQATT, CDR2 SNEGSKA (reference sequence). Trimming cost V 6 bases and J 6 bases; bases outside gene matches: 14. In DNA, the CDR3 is TGCAGTGCACAGCCGGGTACTGGGGAGGGCGAGCAGTACTTC. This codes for CSAQPGTGEGEQYF.

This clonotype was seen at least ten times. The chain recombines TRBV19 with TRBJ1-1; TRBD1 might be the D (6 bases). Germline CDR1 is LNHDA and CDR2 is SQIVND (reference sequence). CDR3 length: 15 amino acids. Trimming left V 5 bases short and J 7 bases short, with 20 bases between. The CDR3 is CASSANRVYSDEAFF. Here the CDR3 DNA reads TGTGCCAGTAGTGCGAACAGGGTTTATTCGGATGAAGCTTTCTTT.

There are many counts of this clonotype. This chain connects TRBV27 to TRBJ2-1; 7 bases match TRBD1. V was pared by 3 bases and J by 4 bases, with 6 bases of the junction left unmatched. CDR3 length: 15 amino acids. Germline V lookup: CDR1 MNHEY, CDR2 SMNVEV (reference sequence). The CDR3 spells CASSLQGQRYNEQFF. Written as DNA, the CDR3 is TGTGCCAGCAGTTTGCAGGGACAGAGATACAATGAGCAGTTCTTC.

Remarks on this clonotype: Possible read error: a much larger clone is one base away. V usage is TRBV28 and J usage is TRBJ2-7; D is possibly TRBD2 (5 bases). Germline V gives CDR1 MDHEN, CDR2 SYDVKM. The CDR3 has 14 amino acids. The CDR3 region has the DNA TGTGACAGCAGTTTGAGCGGAGCCCCCCGCGAGCAGTACTTC. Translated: CDSSLSGAPREQYF.

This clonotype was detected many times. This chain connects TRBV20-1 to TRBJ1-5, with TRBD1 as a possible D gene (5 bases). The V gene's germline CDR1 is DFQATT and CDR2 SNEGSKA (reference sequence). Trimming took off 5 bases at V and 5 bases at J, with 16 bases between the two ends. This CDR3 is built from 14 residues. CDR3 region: CSAAPRQGDQPQHF. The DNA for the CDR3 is TGCAGTGCTGCCCCGCGGCAGGGCGATCAGCCCCAGCATTTT.

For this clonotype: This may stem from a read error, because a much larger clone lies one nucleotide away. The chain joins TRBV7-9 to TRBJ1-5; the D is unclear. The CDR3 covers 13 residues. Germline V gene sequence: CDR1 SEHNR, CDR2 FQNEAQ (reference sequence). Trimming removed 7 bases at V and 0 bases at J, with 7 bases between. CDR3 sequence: CASIPNSNQPQHF. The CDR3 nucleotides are TGTGCCAGCATCCCAAATAGCAATCAGCCCCAGCATTTT. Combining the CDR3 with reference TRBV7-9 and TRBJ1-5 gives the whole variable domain DTGVSQNPRHKITKRGQNVTFRCDPISEHNRLYWYRQTLGQGPEFLTYFQNEAQLEKSRLLSDRFSAERPKGSFSTLEIQRTEQGDSAMYLCASIPNSNQPQHFGDGTRLSIL.

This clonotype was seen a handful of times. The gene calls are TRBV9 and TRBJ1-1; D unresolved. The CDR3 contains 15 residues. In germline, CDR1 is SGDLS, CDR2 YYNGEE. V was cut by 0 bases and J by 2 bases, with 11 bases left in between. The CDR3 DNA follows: TGTGCCAGCAGCGTAGTCGGGTCAGCCAACACTGAAGCTTTCTTT. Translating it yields CASSVVGSANTEAFF. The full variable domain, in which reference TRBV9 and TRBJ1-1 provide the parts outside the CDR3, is DSGVTQTPKHLITATGQRVTLRCSPRSGDLSVYWYQQSLDQGLQFLIQYYNGEERAKGNILERFSAQQFPDLHSELNLSSLELGDSALYFCASSVVGSANTEAFFGQGTRLTVV.

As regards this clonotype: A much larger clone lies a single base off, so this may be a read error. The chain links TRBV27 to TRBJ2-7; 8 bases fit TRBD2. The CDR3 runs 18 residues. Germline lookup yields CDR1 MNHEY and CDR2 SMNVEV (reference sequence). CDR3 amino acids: CAGSKMLLAASGFNEQYF. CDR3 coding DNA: TGTGCCGGCAGTAAAATGCTCCTCGCGGCTAGCGGGTTTAACGAGCAGTACTTC.

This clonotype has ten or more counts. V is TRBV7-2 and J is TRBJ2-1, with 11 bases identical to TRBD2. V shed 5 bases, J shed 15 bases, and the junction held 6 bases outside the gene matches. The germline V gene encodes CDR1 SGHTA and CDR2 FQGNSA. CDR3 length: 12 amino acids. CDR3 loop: CASSQGTSGPFF. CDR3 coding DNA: TGTGCCAGCAGCCAAGGGACTAGCGGACCGTTCTTC.

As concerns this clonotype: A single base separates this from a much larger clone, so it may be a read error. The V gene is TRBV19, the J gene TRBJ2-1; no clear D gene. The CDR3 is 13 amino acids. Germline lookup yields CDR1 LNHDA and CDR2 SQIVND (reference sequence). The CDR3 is CPSSTERINEQFF. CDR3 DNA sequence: TGTCCCAGTAGTACCGAGAGGATCAATGAGCAGTTCTTC. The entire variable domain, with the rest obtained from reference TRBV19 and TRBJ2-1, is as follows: DGGITQSPKYLFRKEGQNVTLSCEQNLNHDAMYWYRQDPGQGLRLIYYSQIVNDFQKGDIAEGYSVSREKKESFPLTVTSAQKNPTAFYLCPSSTERINEQFFGPGTRLTVL.

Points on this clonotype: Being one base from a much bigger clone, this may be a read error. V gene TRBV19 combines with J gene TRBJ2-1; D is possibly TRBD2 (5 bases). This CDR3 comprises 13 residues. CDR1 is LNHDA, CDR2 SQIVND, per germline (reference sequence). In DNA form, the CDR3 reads TGTGCCAGTAGTCTTACTAGACGGGATGAGAAGTTCTTC. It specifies CASSLTRRDEKFF.

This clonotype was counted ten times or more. CDR3 amino acids: CASSETGAPGQPQHF. As DNA, the CDR3 is TGTGCCAGCAGTGAGACAGGGGCGCCGGGGCAGCCCCAGCATTTT. The gene calls are TRBV6-1 and TRBJ1-5, with TRBD1 matching over 8 bases. The CDR3 is made up of 15 amino acids. The junction had 8 bases not matched to a gene; V was cut back by 3 bases and J by 7 bases. Germline V gene lookup returns CDR1 MNHNS and CDR2 SASEGT.

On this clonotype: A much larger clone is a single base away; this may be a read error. Written as DNA, the CDR3 is TGTGCCAGCATTTTTAGCGGTCCGAACACCGGGGAGCTGTTTTTT. Translating gives CASIFSGPNTGELFF. The chain couples TRBV6-5 to TRBJ2-2, with TRBD2 as a possible D gene (6 bases). The length of the CDR3 is 15 residues. Trimming removed 7 bases from V and 0 bases from J, with 12 bases in between. Germline loops: CDR1 MNHEY, CDR2 SVGAGI.

The CDR3 loop is CASSAQAYTEAFF. The CDR3, as DNA: TGTGCCAGCAGCGCACAGGCCTACACTGAAGCTTTCTTT. The chain is built from TRBV9 and TRBJ1-1; possibly TRBD1 for D (5 bases). The length of the CDR3 is 13 residues. The V gene's germline CDR1 is SGDLS and CDR2 YYNGEE. V dropped 3 bases and J dropped 3 bases, with 9 bases sitting between them.

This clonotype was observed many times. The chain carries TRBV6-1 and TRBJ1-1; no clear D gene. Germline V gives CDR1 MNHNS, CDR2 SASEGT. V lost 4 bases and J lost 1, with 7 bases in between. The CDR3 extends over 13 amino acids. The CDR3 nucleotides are TGTGCCAGCAGTGTTTCCCAGAACACTGAAGCTTTCTTT. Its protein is CASSVSQNTEAFF.